These T cell receptor beta chains were read from a single sample in a study of blood T cell repertoires in COVID-19. TCRdb's table, derived via immunoSEQ multiplex PCR, lists solely in-frame clones and lacks some. The sample has roughly 250,000 clones, 75% to 90% seen once. Sequenced: peripheral blood. The receptor set was obtained from a woman between 35 and 50 years old with acute or convalescent COVID-19. The CDR3 runs from the conserved cysteine through the conserved F or W. The order of the fields is D gene, clone size, V gene, J gene, CDR3 protein, CDR3 DNA. D genes are given only for firm matches. Size values are once, few and many counts, or a class for expanded clones, and some rows have none.

-	-	TRBV6-1	TRBJ1-6	CASSEWGSGGGRNSPLHF	TGTGCCAGCAGTGAATGGGGGTCTGGCGGGGGACGAAATTCACCCCTCCACTTT
-	-	TRBV9	TRBJ2-1	CASSVGANEQFF	TGTGCCAGCAGCGTAGGAGCGAATGAGCAGTTCTTC
-	-	TRBV5-1	TRBJ1-2	CASSLEGGPNYGYTF	TGCGCCAGCAGCTTGGAGGGGGGGCCCAACTATGGCTACACCTTC
-	-	TRBV6-5	TRBJ1-1	CASSSLREGPTEAFF	TGTGCCAGCAGTTCGCTCAGGGAAGGCCCGACTGAAGCTTTCTTT
TRBD2	-	TRBV6-4	TRBJ2-3	CASSSSGDTDTQYF	TGTGCCAGCAGTTCTAGCGGGGACACAGATACGCAGTATTTT
-	-	TRBV10-3	TRBJ2-5	CAISESFSVGGQETQYF	TGTGCCATCAGTGAGTCCTTCTCGGTGGGGGGCCAAGAGACCCAGTACTTC
-	-	TRBV6-4	TRBJ1-2	CASSESGHWGYGYTF	TGTGCCAGCAGTGAGTCAGGGCATTGGGGCTATGGCTACACCTTC
-	-	TRBV10-2	TRBJ1-6	CASIGGFDNSPLHF	TGCGCCAGCATAGGAGGGTTCGATAATTCACCCCTCCACTTT
TRBD2	-	TRBV4-1	TRBJ2-4	CASSQGRLAGKNIQYF	TGCGCCAGCAGCCAAGGAAGGCTAGCGGGGAAAAACATTCAGTACTTC
-	once	TRBV3-1/TRBV3-2	TRBJ1-2	CASSQGGLGGYTF	TGTGCCAGCAGCCAAGGAGGGTTGGGCGGCTACACCTTC
-	-	TRBV11-2	TRBJ1-3	CASSLALISGNTIYF	TGTGCCAGCAGCTTAGCACTGATCTCTGGAAACACCATATATTTT
TRBD2	-	TRBV24-1	TRBJ2-5	CATSGAGTSGGIQETQYF	TGTGCCACCAGTGGAGCCGGGACTAGCGGGGGTATTCAAGAGACCCAGTACTTC
TRBD2	once	TRBV12-3/TRBV12-4	TRBJ2-3	CASSLRRTSAYF	TGTGCCAGCAGTCTCCGCAGGACTAGTGCGTATTTT
TRBD1	-	TRBV5-6	TRBJ2-1	CASGTGRDEQFF	TGTGCCAGCGGGACAGGGAGGGATGAGCAGTTCTTC
-	-	TRBV6-4	TRBJ1-6	CASSDFRRNSPLHF	TGTGCCAGCAGTGACTTCCGCAGAAATTCACCCCTCCACTTT
TRBD1	-	TRBV5-6	TRBJ1-4	CASSLGGTGNEKLFF	TGTGCCAGCAGCTTGGGTGGGACAGGGAATGAAAAACTGTTTTTT
TRBD1	-	TRBV6-5	TRBJ1-6	CASSQGAHNSPLHF	TGTGCCAGCAGTCAGGGGGCCCATAATTCACCCCTCCACTTT
-	-	TRBV6-5	TRBJ1-2	CASSYSIWGGNYGYTF	TGTGCCAGCAGTTACTCGATTTGGGGGGGGAACTATGGCTACACCTTC
-	-	TRBV12-5	TRBJ1-5	CASGLVRDGRTNSNQPQHF	TGTGCTAGTGGTTTGGTACGGGACGGGAGGACGAATAGCAATCAGCCCCAGCATTTT
-	-	TRBV11-2	TRBJ2-5	CASSLERQGWETQYF	TGTGCCAGCAGCTTAGAGCGGCAGGGGTGGGAGACCCAGTACTTC
TRBD2	-	TRBV2	TRBJ2-3	CASSRVRLAGAGRTDTQYF	TGTGCCAGCAGCCGGGTTAGACTAGCGGGGGCCGGGAGGACAGATACGCAGTATTTT
TRBD1	-	TRBV5-1	TRBJ1-2	CASKRTGTENYGYTF	TGCGCCAGCAAGAGAACCGGGACAGAGAACTATGGCTACACCTTC
-	-	TRBV10-3	TRBJ1-3	CAISENTGGGNTIYF	TGTGCCATCAGTGAGAACACGGGAGGGGGAAACACCATATATTTT
-	-	TRBV2	TRBJ1-5	CASSLQEYSNQPQHF	TGTGCCAGCAGCCTACAGGAGTATAGCAATCAGCCCCAGCATTTT
-	-	TRBV7-9	TRBJ2-5	CASSSEGTQYF	TGTGCCAGCAGCTCCGAGGGGACCCAGTACTTC
-	-	TRBV1	TRBJ2-1	CTSSQGRTSGGPNEQFF	TGCACCAGCAGCCAGGGCCGGACTAGCGGGGGGCCCAATGAGCAGTTCTTC
-	-	TRBV21-1	TRBJ1-1	CASSMTGTYTEAFF	TGTGCCAGCAGCATGACAGGGACTTACACTGAAGCTTTCTTT
-	-	TRBV30	TRBJ1-1	CAWDRNTEAFF	TGTGCCTGGGACAGGAACACTGAAGCTTTCTTT
-	-	TRBV5-1	TRBJ1-1	CASSLYRGWNTEAFF	TGCGCCAGCAGCTTGTATAGGGGGTGGAACACTGAAGCTTTCTTT
-	-	TRBV4-1	TRBJ1-1	CASSPQHRANTEAFF	TGCGCCAGCAGCCCTCAGCACAGGGCAAACACTGAAGCTTTCTTT
-	-	TRBV6-1	TRBJ1-2	CASSEGQGKAGYTF	TGTGCCAGCAGTGAAGGGCAGGGTAAAGCCGGCTACACCTTC
-	-	TRBV2	TRBJ1-2	CASRIRGGYTF	TGTGCCAGCAGAATTCGAGGCGGCTACACCTTC
TRBD1	-	TRBV19	TRBJ1-5	CASRSGTGAINFNQPQHF	TGTGCCAGTAGATCGGGGACAGGGGCTATCAACTTCAATCAGCCCCAGCATTTT